The 13 T cell receptor beta chains presented below share a single source sample, sequenced in a study of blood T cells in healthy people across ages. Primed by a sample-barcoded 5' primer and a J-beta primer mix, a second PCR proceeded for 7 to 11 cycles. TCRdb reanalysed the 5' RACE reads using MiXCR and keeps one entry per CDR3 protein. The profile shows approximately 320,000 distinct CDR3 sequences, less than 30% of them singletons. Sequenced input: blood. The receptors here all came from a woman in her seventies in good health.

This clonotype appeared a few times. As DNA, the CDR3 is TGTGCCAGCAAACTCGGGACAGCAACTAATGAAAAACTGTTTTTT. Translating it yields CASKLGTATNEKLFF. The chain couples TRBV2 to TRBJ1-4; 7 nucleotides match TRBD1. V gave up 7 bases and J gave up 0 bases; unmatched junction bases: 5. The CDR3 is 15 amino acids. Germline V gene lookup returns CDR1 SNHLY and CDR2 FYNNEI.

The chain recombines TRBV7-9 with TRBJ2-4; D call uncertain. The CDR3 is made up of 14 amino acids. Trimming took off 5 bases at V and 4 bases at J, with 12 bases between the two ends. Germline CDR1 SEHNR, CDR2 FQNEAQ (reference sequence). As DNA, the CDR3 is TGTGCCAGCAGCCCCCTCTCCCCAAAAAACATTCAGTACTTC. Its translation: CASSPLSPKNIQYF. Combining the CDR3 with reference TRBV7-9 and TRBJ2-4 gives the whole variable domain DTGVSQNPRHKITKRGQNVTFRCDPISEHNRLYWYRQTLGQGPEFLTYFQNEAQLEKSRLLSDRFSAERPKGSFSTLEIQRTEQGDSAMYLCASSPLSPKNIQYFGAGTRLSVL.

This clonotype was counted only a few times. The chain is built from TRBV6-6 and TRBJ1-4; tentative D call: TRBD1 (5 bases). The CDR3 is made up of 15 amino acids. Trimming removed 4 bases at V and 6 bases at J, with 15 bases between. In germline, CDR1 is MNHNY, CDR2 SVGAGI (reference sequence). The CDR3 spells CASSSTGTLDEKLFF. As DNA, the CDR3 is TGTGCCAGCAGTTCGACCGGGACCCTGGATGAAAAACTGTTTTTT.

Relative to its sample, this clonotype is medium-sized. The chain uses TRBV3-1 and TRBJ2-7; TRBD2 matches at 9 bases. The germline CDR1 and CDR2 sequences are LGHDT and YNNKEL (reference sequence). V was pared by 4 bases and J by 1 base, with 5 bases of the junction left unmatched. The CDR3 loop spans 15 amino acids. The chain's CDR3 is CASSLGAGGSYEQYF. In nucleotides, the CDR3 is TGTGCCAGCAGCCTTGGAGCGGGAGGATCCTACGAGCAGTACTTC.

This clonotype was counted between two and nine times. The chain links TRBV5-1 to TRBJ2-5; D not certain. The J call may be incorrect, as the DNA end agrees better with TRBJ2-7. The germline CDR1 and CDR2 sequences are SGHRS and YFSETQ. This CDR3 region has 15 residues. CDR3 nucleotide sequence: TGCGCCAGCAGCTTGGGGCACTCGACCACCTACGAGCAGTACTTC. Its protein is CASSLGHSTTYEQYF.

J is TRBJ2-3 and V is TRBV20-1, with 8 bases matching TRBD1. Germline CDR1 reads DFQATT; CDR2 reads SNEGSKA (reference sequence). The J segment lost 2 bases and the V segment lost 3 bases, leaving 7 bases of the junction unmatched. The CDR3 covers 15 residues. The chain's CDR3 is CSAREDRGITDTQYF. DNA for the CDR3: TGCAGTGCTAGGGAAGACAGGGGTATCACAGATACGCAGTATTTT.

This clonotype has ten or more counts. This sequence joins TRBV20-1 and TRBJ2-7, with 7 nucleotides matching TRBD1. Germline CDR1 DFQATT, CDR2 SNEGSKA (reference sequence). The trim removed 0 bases at V and 0 bases at J, leaving 8 bases unmatched. This CDR3 region has 16 residues. The CDR3 loop reads CSARDLWGTVSYEQYF. The CDR3 DNA is TGCAGTGCTAGAGATTTGTGGGGGACAGTCTCCTACGAGCAGTACTTC.

This chain uses TRBV2 with TRBJ1-1; maybe TRBD1 (6 bases). CDR1 SNHLY and CDR2 FYNNEI come from the germline V gene. V lost 5 bases, J lost 5 bases, and 15 bases lay in between. This CDR3 region has 14 residues. The CDR3 spells CASSSSGGRTEAFF. The CDR3 DNA sequence: TGTGCCAGCAGTAGCTCGGGGGGCCGGACTGAAGCTTTCTTT.

This clonotype turned up a few times. This chain uses TRBV28 with TRBJ1-1; D is uncertain. There are 13 residues in the CDR3. Germline CDR1 is MDHEN and CDR2 is SYDVKM. Trimming removed 11 bases from V and 5 bases from J, with 18 bases in between. CDR3 bases: TGTGCCTGCCTCCTCCCCGCAAGGACTGAAGCTTTCTTT. It specifies CACLLPARTEAFF.

This clonotype was picked up many times. CDR3 residues: CASSLPGGQETQYF. CDR3 DNA: TGCGCCAGCAGCCTCCCCGGCGGCCAAGAGACCCAGTACTTC. The chain is built from TRBV4-1 and TRBJ2-5; no clear D. CDR3 size: 14 residues. The ends were cut back, 4 bases at V and 1 base at J, with 10 bases in the middle. Germline V gene sequence: CDR1 MGHRA, CDR2 YSYEKL.

This clonotype occurred a few times. J is TRBJ2-1 and V is TRBV6-2 or TRBV6-3; possible D gene TRBD2, 5 bases. The CDR3 consists of 16 residues. Trimming took 2 bases from V and 1 from J, leaving 12 bases between them. CDR1 and CDR2 (germline): MNHEY, SVGEGT. The CDR3 DNA reads as TGTGCCAGCAGTTACCCCGGGTCGGGGTCCTACAATGAGCAGTTCTTC. Its translation is CASSYPGSGSYNEQFF.

This clonotype has ten or more counts. This sequence joins TRBV3-1 and TRBJ2-3; tentatively, D is TRBD1 or TRBD2 (5 bases each). Germline V gene data show CDR1 as LGHDT and CDR2 as YNNKEL (reference sequence). Trimming took off 0 bases at V and 5 bases at J, with 15 bases between the two ends. This CDR3 spans 16 amino acids. For the CDR3, the DNA is TGTGCCAGCAGCCAAGATCTCTCGGGGCTCGGAGATACGCAGTATTTT. Protein: CASSQDLSGLGDTQYF.

For this clonotype: At one of its ends the junction is not consistent with the germline gene, which may arise from a read error. The rearrangement uses TRBV7-2 and TRBJ2-4; TRBD2 matches at 11 bases. The germline CDR1 and CDR2 sequences are SGHTA and FQGNSA. The CDR3 spans 20 residues. This CDR3 reads CASSSASPGLADLAKNIQCF. In nucleotides, the CDR3 is TGTGCCAGCAGCTCCGCCTCTCCGGGACTAGCGGACTTAGCCAAAAACATTCAGTGCTTC.